This record covers a single T cell receptor beta chain. Sequencing used immunoSEQ multiplex PCR; TCRdb keeps in-frame clones, though not all of them. The sample gives approximately 230,000 clones, 85% to 90% of which show up once; approximately 1.6% is in the top ten. This entry comes from a study of blood T cell repertoires in COVID-19. The sequencing input was PBMCs or T cells enriched from blood (not recorded which). This TCR was recovered from a middle-aged man who had recovered from COVID-19.

CDR3 in DNA: TGTGCCAGCAGCCCCTCCGGGACACTGAACTATGGCTACACCTTC. It is translated as CASSPSGTLNYGYTF. The J gene is TRBJ1-2, the V gene TRBV9; TRBD1 is a possible D gene (6 bases). Germline V gives CDR1 SGDLS, CDR2 YYNGEE. V was shortened by 4 bases and J by 2 bases, with 15 bases between the two germline ends. The CDR3 is 15 residues long. Variable domain in full (rest from reference TRBV9 and TRBJ1-2): DSGVTQTPKHLITATGQRVTLRCSPRSGDLSVYWYQQSLDQGLQFLIQYYNGEERAKGNILERFSAQQFPDLHSELNLSSLELGDSALYFCASSPSGTLNYGYTFGSGTRLTVV.